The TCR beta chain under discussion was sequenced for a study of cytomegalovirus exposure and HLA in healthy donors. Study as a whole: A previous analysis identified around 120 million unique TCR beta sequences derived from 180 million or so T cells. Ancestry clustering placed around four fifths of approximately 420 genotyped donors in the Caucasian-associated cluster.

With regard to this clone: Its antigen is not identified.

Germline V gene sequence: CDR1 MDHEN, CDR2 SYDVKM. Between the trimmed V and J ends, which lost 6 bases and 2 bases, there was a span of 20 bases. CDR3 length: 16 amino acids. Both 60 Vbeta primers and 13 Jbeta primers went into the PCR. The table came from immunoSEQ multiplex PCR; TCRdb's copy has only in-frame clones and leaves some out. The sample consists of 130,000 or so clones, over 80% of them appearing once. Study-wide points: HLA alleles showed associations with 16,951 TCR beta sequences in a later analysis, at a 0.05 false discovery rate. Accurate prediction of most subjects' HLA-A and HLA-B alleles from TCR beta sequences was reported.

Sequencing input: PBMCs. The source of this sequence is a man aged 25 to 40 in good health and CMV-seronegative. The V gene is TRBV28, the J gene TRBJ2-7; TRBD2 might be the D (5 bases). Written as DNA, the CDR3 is TGTGCCAGCAGCCCAATTCCGGGAAAAGGCCCCTACGAGCAGTACTTC. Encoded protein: CASSPIPGKGPYEQYF.